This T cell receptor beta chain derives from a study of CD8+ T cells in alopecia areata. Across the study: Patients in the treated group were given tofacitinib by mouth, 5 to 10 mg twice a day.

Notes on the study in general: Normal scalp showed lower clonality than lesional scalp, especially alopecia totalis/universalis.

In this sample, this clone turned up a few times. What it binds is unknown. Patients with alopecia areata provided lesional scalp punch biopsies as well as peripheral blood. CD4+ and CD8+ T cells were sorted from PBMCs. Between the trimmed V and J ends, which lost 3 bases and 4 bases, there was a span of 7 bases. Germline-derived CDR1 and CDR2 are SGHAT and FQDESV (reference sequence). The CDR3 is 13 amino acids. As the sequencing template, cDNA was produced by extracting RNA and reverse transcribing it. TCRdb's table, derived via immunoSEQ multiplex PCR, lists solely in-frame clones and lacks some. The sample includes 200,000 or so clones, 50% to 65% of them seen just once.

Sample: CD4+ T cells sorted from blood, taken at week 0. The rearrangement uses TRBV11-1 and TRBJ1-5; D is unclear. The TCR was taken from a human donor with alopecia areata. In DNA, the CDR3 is TGTGCCAGCAGCTTCCAGCAAAATCAGCCCCAGCATTTT. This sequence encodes CASSFQQNQPQHF. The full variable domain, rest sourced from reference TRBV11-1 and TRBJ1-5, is EAEVAQSPRYKITEKSQAVAFWCDPISGHATLYWYRQILGQGPELLVQFQDESVVDDSQLPKDRFSAERLKGVDSTLKIQPAELGDSAMYLCASSFQQNQPQHFGDGTRLSIL.